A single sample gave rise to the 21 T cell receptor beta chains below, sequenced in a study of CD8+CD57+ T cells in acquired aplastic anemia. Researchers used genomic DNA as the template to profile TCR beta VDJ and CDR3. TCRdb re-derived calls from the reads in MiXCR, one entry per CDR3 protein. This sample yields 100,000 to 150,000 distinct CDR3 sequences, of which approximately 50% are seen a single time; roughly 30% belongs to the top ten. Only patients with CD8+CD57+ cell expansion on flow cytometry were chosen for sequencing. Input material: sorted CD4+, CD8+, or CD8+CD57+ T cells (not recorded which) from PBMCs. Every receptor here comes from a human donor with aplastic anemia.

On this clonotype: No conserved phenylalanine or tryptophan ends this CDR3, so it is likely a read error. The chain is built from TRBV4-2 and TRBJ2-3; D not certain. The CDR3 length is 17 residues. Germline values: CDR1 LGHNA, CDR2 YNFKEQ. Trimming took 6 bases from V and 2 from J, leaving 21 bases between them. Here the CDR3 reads CASSYRERFGFTDTQYL. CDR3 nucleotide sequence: TGTGCCAGCAGTTACCGCGAACGTTTCGGGTTCACAGATACGCAGTATCTT.

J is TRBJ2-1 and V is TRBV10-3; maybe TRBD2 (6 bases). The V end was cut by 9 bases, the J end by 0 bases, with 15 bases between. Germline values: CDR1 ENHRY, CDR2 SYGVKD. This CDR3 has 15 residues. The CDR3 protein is CAIIADPSSYNEQFF. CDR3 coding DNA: TGTGCCATTATAGCGGATCCGAGCTCCTACAATGAGCAGTTCTTC.

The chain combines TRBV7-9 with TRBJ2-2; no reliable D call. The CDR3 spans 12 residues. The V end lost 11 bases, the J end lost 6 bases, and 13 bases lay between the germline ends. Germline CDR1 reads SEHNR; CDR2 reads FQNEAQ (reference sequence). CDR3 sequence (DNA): TGTGCCGGCAACCGTCATTCCGGGGAGCTGTTTTTT. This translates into CAGNRHSGELFF. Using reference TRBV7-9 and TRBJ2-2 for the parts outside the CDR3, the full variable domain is DTGVSQNPRHKITKRGQNVTFRCDPISEHNRLYWYRQTLGQGPEFLTYFQNEAQLEKSRLLSDRFSAERPKGSFSTLEIQRTEQGDSAMYLCAGNRHSGELFFGEGSRLTVL.

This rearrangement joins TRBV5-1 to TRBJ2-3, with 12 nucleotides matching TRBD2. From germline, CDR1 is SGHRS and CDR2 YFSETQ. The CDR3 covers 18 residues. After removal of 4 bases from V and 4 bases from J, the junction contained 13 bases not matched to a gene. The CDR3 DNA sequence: TGCGCCAGCAGCCGGAGGCCTAGCGGGGGGGTTGAAGCAGATACGCAGTATTTT. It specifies CASSRRPSGGVEADTQYF.

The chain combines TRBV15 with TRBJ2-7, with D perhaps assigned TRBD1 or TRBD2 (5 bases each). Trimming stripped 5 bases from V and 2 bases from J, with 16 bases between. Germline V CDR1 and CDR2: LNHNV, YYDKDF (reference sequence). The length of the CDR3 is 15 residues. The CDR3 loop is CATSATGTVPYEQYF. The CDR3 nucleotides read TGTGCCACCAGCGCAACCGGGACGGTTCCCTACGAGCAGTACTTC.

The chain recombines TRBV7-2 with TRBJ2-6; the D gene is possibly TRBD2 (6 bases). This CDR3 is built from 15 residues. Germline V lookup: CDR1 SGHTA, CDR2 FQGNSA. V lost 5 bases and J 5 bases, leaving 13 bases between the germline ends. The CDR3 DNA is TGTGCCAGCAGCCAGAACCGGGGGAGGGCCAACGTCCTGACTTTC. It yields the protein CASSQNRGRANVLTF.

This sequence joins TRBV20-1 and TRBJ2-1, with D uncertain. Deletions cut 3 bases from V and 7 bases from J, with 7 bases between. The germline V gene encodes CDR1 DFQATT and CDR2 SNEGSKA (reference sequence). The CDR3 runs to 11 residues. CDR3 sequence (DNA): TGCAGTGCTAGGTCCGAAAATGAGCAGTTCTTC. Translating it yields CSARSENEQFF.

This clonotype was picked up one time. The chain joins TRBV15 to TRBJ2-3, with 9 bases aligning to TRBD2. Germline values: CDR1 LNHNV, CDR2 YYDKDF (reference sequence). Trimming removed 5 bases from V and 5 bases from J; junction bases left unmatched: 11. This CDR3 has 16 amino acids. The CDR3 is CATSVGGGAVQDTQYF. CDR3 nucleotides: TGTGCCACCAGCGTCGGCGGGGGGGCCGTTCAAGATACGCAGTATTTT.

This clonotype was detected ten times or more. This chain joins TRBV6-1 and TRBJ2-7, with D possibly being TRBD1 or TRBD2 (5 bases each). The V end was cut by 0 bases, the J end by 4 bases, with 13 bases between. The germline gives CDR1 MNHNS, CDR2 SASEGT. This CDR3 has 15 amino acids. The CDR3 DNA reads TGTGCCAGCAGTGAAGCACCGGGACGGAGATACGAGCAGTACTTC. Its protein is CASSEAPGRRYEQYF.

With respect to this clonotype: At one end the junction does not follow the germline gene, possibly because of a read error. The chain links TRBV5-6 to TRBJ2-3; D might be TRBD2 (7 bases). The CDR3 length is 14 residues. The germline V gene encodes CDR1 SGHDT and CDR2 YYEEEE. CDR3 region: CASSLAGAADTQYF. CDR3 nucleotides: TGCGCCAGCAGCTTGGCGGGGGCGGCAGATACGCAGTATTTT.

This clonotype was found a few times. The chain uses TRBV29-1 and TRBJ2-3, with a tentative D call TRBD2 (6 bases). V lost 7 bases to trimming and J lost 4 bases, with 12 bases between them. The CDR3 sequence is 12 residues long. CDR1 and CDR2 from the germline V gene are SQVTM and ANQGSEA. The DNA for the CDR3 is TGCAGCGCCATACTAGCTGCAGATACGCAGTATTTT. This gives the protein CSAILAADTQYF.

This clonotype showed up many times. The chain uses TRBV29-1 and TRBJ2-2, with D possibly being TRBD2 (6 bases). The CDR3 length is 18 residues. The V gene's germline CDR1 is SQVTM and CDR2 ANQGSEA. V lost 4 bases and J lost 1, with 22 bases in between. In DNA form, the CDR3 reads TGCAGCGTTGCCCACTACCGGCGGCCGGGAGAGAACACCGGGGAGCTGTTTTTT. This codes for CSVAHYRRPGENTGELFF.

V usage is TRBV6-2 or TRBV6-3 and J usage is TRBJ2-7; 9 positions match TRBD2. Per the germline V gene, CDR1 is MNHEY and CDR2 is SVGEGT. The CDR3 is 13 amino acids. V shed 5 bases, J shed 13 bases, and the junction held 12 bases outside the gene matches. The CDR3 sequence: CASSSGRPSERYF. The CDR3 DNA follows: TGTGCCAGCAGTAGCGGGAGGCCTTCCGAAAGATACTTC.

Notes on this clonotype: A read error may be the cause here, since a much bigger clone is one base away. The CDR3 coding sequence is TGTGCCAGCAGTCACTCGAGGACTAGTGGAGAGACCCAGTACTTC. Encoded protein: CASSHSRTSGETQYF. The chain joins TRBV6-5 to TRBJ2-5; the match to TRBD2 covers 7 bases. This CDR3 region has 15 residues. CDR1 and CDR2 from the germline V gene are MNHEY and SVGAGI.

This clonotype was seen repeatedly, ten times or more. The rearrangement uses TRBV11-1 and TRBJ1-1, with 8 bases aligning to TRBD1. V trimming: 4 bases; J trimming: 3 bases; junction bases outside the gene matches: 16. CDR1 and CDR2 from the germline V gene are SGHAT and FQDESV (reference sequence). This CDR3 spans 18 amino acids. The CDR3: CASSSLGQGAGSDTEAFF. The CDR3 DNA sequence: TGTGCCAGCAGCTCCCTAGGGCAGGGGGCAGGGTCGGACACTGAAGCTTTCTTT.

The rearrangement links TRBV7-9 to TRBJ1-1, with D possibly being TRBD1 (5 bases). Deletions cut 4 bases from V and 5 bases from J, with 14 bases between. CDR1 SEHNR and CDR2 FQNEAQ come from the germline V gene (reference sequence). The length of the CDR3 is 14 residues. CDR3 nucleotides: TGTGCCAGCAGCTCGGCGGTTGGGGGGACTGAAGCTTTCTTT. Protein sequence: CASSSAVGGTEAFF. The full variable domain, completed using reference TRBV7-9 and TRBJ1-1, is DTGVSQNPRHKITKRGQNVTFRCDPISEHNRLYWYRQTLGQGPEFLTYFQNEAQLEKSRLLSDRFSAERPKGSFSTLEIQRTEQGDSAMYLCASSSAVGGTEAFFGQGTRLTVV.

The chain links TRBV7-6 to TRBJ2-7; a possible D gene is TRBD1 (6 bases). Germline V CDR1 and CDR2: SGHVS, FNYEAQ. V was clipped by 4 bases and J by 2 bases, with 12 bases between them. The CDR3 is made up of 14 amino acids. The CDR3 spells CASSSTGSPYEQYF. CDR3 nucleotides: TGTGCCAGCAGCTCAACAGGGTCCCCCTACGAGCAGTACTTC. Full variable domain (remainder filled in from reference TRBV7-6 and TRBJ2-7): GAGVSQSPRYKVTKRGQDVALRCDPISGHVSLYWYRQALGQGPEFLTYFNYEAQQDKSGLPNDRFSAERPEGSISTLTIQRTEQRDSAMYRCASSSTGSPYEQYFGPGTRLTVT.

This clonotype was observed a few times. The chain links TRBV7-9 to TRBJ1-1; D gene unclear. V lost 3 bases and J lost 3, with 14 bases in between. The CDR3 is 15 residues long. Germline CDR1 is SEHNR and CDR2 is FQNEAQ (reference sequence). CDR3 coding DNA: TGTGCCAGCAGCTTTATATCCTCGGGATACACTGAAGCTTTCTTT. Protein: CASSFISSGYTEAFF.

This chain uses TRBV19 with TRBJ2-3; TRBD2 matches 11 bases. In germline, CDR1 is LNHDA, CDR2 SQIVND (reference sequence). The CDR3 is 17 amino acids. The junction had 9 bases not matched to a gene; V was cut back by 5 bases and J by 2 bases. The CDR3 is CASSPDTSGSLTDTQYF. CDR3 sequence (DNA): TGTGCCAGTAGTCCCGATACTAGCGGGAGCCTCACAGATACGCAGTATTTT.

The chain's CDR3 is CSAGQRDTIYF. CDR3 nucleotide sequence: TGCAGCGCGGGACAGCGGGACACCATATATTTT. The chain joins TRBV29-1 to TRBJ1-3; 7 bases map to TRBD1. Trimming took 7 bases from V and 8 from J; bases not matched to a gene: 5. Germline V gives CDR1 SQVTM, CDR2 ANQGSEA. The CDR3 consists of 11 residues.

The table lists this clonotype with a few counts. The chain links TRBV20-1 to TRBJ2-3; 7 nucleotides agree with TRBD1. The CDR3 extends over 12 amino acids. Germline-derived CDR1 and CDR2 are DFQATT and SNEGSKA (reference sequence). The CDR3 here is CSHERSGGTQYF. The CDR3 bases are TGCAGCCACGAGCGGTCAGGGGGTACGCAGTATTTT.